This T cell receptor beta chain was found in a study of CD8+CD57+ T cells in acquired aplastic anemia. On the study more broadly: An average of about 10.8 million reads for CD4+ cells was obtained from healthy donors.

Germline CDR1 DFQATT, CDR2 SNEGSKA (reference sequence). This CDR3 is 16 amino acids long. The V gene lost 2 bases and the J gene lost 1 base, with 16 bases spanning the gap. This clonotype was seen repeatedly, ten times or more. Its matching antigen is unknown. Study-wide results and limits: Overlap between patients and controls comprised almost 30 CD8+ CDR3 sequences.

The TCR beta profiling, which covered VDJ combination and CDR3 sequence, was carried out using genomic DNA as the template. TCRdb called the reads again in MiXCR, with one record for every CDR3 protein. The table shows roughly 180,000 distinct CDR3 sequences, with roughly half occurring only once. The sequence was collected from a human donor in good health. V and J are TRBV20-1 and TRBJ2-3; D remains unclear. The sample consisted of sorted CD4+, CD8+, or CD8+CD57+ T cells (not recorded which) from PBMCs. The CDR3 loop is CSARLADVSRTDTQYF. The CDR3 DNA sequence: TGCAGTGCTAGATTGGCGGACGTTTCTCGCACAGATACGCAGTATTTT.